What follows are 28 T cell receptor beta chains derived from one specimen sequenced in a study of blood T cell repertoires in COVID-19. Sequencing was performed with immunoSEQ multiplex PCR; in TCRdb, only in-frame clones are kept and a portion is missing. The table lists around 160,000 clones, over 90% of them singletons. The sequencing input was peripheral blood. The origin of the receptors is a woman aged 55 to 70 with COVID-19, enrolled during active disease.

The chain uses TRBV6-2 or TRBV6-3 and TRBJ2-3; TRBD2 matches at 10 bases. There are 17 residues in the CDR3. CDR1 is MNHEY, CDR2 SVGEGT, per germline. The junction had 8 bases not matched to a gene; V was cut back by 1 base and J by 4 bases. The CDR3 loop reads CASSYWTSGFRSDTQYF. The CDR3 region has the DNA TGTGCCAGCAGTTACTGGACTAGCGGATTTCGGTCAGATACGCAGTATTTT.

The chain combines TRBV25-1 with TRBJ1-2, with 9 positions matching TRBD1. The V gene's germline CDR1 is MGHDK and CDR2 SYGVNS. The V gene end was trimmed by 4 bases and the J gene end by 6 bases; junction bases not matched to a gene: 6. The CDR3 loop spans 14 amino acids. CDR3 DNA sequence: TGTGCCAGCAGTGGGAACCGGGACAGGGATGGCTACACCTTC. It encodes CASSGNRDRDGYTF.

This chain connects TRBV6-2 or TRBV6-3 to TRBJ1-5, with D perhaps TRBD1 (6 bases). The CDR3 has 15 amino acids. Germline CDR1 MNHEY, CDR2 SVGEGT. V lost 2 bases and J lost 2, with 10 bases in between. The CDR3, as DNA: TGTGCCAGCAGTTACGGGGGGGCAGGCAATCAGCCCCAGCATTTT. As protein: CASSYGGAGNQPQHF.

The rearrangement joins TRBV2 to TRBJ1-1; no reliable D call. The CDR3 loop spans 13 amino acids. Germline CDR1 SNHLY, CDR2 FYNNEI. Trimming took 5 bases from V and 4 from J, leaving 11 bases between them. The CDR3 loop is CASSTERSTEAFF. The DNA for the CDR3 is TGTGCCAGCAGTACGGAACGGAGCACTGAAGCTTTCTTT.

The chain recombines TRBV7-2 with TRBJ1-1; possible D gene TRBD1, 6 bases. The CDR3 length is 14 residues. Germline CDR1 SGHTA, CDR2 FQGNSA. Trimming took off 4 bases at V and 4 bases at J, with 13 bases between the two ends. CDR3 bases: TGTGCCAGCAGCTGGAACAGGGTGTCCACTGAAGCTTTCTTT. Translating it yields CASSWNRVSTEAFF. Looking up the rest from reference TRBV7-2 and TRBJ1-1 gives the full variable domain: GAGVSQSPSNKVTEKGKDVELRCDPISGHTALYWYRQSLGQGLEFLIYFQGNSAPDKSGLPSDRFSAERTGGSVSTLTIQRTQQEDSAVYLCASSWNRVSTEAFFGQGTRLTVV.

The chain carries TRBV5-8 and TRBJ1-5, with no clear D. Germline CDR1 reads SGHTS; CDR2 reads YDEGEE. The CDR3 has 16 residues. V lost 3 bases and J lost 6, with 19 bases in between. CDR3 bases: TGTGCCAGCAGCTCCCGGAGGGAACGGTTGGGTCAGCCCCAGCATTTT. Translated, it gives CASSSRRERLGQPQHF.

The chain combines TRBV19 with TRBJ1-5; no reliable D call. The V and J ends lost 6 bases and 0 bases respectively, with 12 bases between them. This CDR3 spans 15 amino acids. The germline CDR1 and CDR2 sequences are LNHDA and SQIVND (reference sequence). The CDR3 sequence: CASSEQKLSNQPQHF. Written as DNA, the CDR3 is TGTGCCAGTAGCGAACAGAAGCTTAGCAATCAGCCCCAGCATTTT.

The chain uses TRBV5-4 and TRBJ1-1, with unresolved D. The germline V gene encodes CDR1 SGHNT and CDR2 YYREEE (reference sequence). CDR3 length: 16 residues. Trimming shortened V by 3 bases and J by 1 base, and 16 bases separated the two germline ends. The DNA of the CDR3 is TGTGCCAGCAGCTCTCCACCGACGGGATCGAACACTGAAGCTTTCTTT. Amino acids: CASSSPPTGSNTEAFF.

This rearrangement joins TRBV30 to TRBJ2-7; a weak D match, TRBD2 (5 bases). The CDR3 is made up of 13 amino acids. Trimming pared 3 bases from V and 5 bases from J, leaving 14 bases between. Germline CDR1 reads GTSNPN; CDR2 reads SVGIG (reference sequence). Here the CDR3 reads CAWSLDSSHEQYF. CDR3 bases: TGTGCCTGGAGCCTGGACTCGTCACACGAGCAGTACTTC.

V usage is TRBV6-2 or TRBV6-3 and J usage is TRBJ1-5; D not certain. Germline V lookup: CDR1 MNHEY, CDR2 SVGEGT. The V and J ends lost 5 bases and 10 bases respectively, with 18 bases between them. The CDR3 is 14 amino acids. The CDR3 reads CASSRSSNQSPQHF. The CDR3, as DNA: TGTGCCAGCAGTAGGAGCTCCAATCAGTCCCCCCAGCATTTT.

The chain uses TRBV5-1 and TRBJ2-3, with TRBD1 matching 7 bases. J gave up 4 bases and V 6 bases, and 8 bases lay outside the gene matches. The CDR3 runs to 14 residues. CDR1 and CDR2 (germline): SGHRS, YFSETQ. CDR3 coding DNA: TGCGCCAGCAAGGAGAGGGGGCCGGCAGATACGCAGTATTTT. It is translated as CASKERGPADTQYF.

The J gene is TRBJ1-4, the V gene TRBV5-1; D gene uncertain. V lost 0 bases to trimming and J lost 8 bases, with 20 bases between them. The CDR3 spans 17 residues. The germline V gene has CDR1 SGHRS and CDR2 YFSETQ. The CDR3 sequence is CASSLGSQTTLWEKLFF. DNA for the CDR3: TGCGCCAGCAGCTTGGGTTCACAGACTACCCTGTGGGAAAAACTGTTTTTT.

The CDR3 sequence is CASSHPITGTNYGYTF. The CDR3 DNA sequence: TGTGCCAGCAGTCATCCCATCACAGGGACTAACTATGGCTACACCTTC. The rearrangement links TRBV28 to TRBJ1-2, with TRBD1 as a possible D gene (6 bases). V dropped 5 bases and J dropped 0 bases, with 16 bases sitting between them. The CDR3 covers 16 residues. Germline V CDR1 and CDR2: MDHEN, SYDVKM.

This rearrangement joins TRBV18 to TRBJ1-3; the D is unclear. The CDR3 contains 16 residues. Germline-derived CDR1 and CDR2 are KGHSH and LQKENI. V dropped 3 bases and J dropped 0 bases, with 12 bases sitting between them. The CDR3 coding sequence is TGTGCCAGCTCACCGGGGAGGGCCACCTCTGGAAACACCATATATTTT. The encoded protein is CASSPGRATSGNTIYF.

The genes are TRBV5-1 and TRBJ1-6, with TRBD1 matching 9 bases. Germline loops: CDR1 SGHRS, CDR2 YFSETQ. Unmatched junction bases numbered 6, after V lost 4 bases and J lost 7 bases. The CDR3 loop spans 15 amino acids. CDR3 amino acids: CASSARTGANSPLHF. CDR3 DNA: TGCGCCAGCAGCGCCCGGACAGGGGCAAATTCACCCCTCCACTTT. Full variable domain (missing parts from reference TRBV5-1 and TRBJ1-6): KAGVTQTPRYLIKTRGQQVTLSCSPISGHRSVSWYQQTPGQGLQFLFEYFSETQRNKGNFPGRFSGRQFSNSRSEMNVSTLELGDSALYLCASSARTGANSPLHFGNGTRLTVT.

The chain is built from TRBV11-1 and TRBJ1-1; 8 bases align to TRBD1. The CDR3 runs to 16 residues. The junction had 9 bases not matched to a gene; V was cut back by 2 bases and J by 4 bases. The germline gives CDR1 SGHAT, CDR2 FQDESV (reference sequence). The CDR3 region is CASSLYSGGFGTEAFF. CDR3 coding DNA: TGTGCCAGCAGCTTATATTCAGGGGGCTTTGGCACTGAAGCTTTCTTT.

In regard to this clone: Additional DNA sequences in this sample encode the identical CDR3. The chain couples TRBV7-2 to TRBJ1-5; D not resolved. The CDR3 loop spans 17 amino acids. From germline, CDR1 is SGHTA and CDR2 FQGNSA. V was trimmed by 0 bases and J by 2 bases, leaving 14 bases between them. CDR3 loop: CASSLALGGAGNQPQHF. CDR3 sequence (DNA): TGTGCCAGCAGCTTAGCGCTGGGAGGCGCCGGCAATCAGCCCCAGCATTTT. The full variable domain, completed using reference TRBV7-2 and TRBJ1-5, is GAGVSQSPSNKVTEKGKDVELRCDPISGHTALYWYRQSLGQGLEFLIYFQGNSAPDKSGLPSDRFSAERTGGSVSTLTIQRTQQEDSAVYLCASSLALGGAGNQPQHFGDGTRLSIL.

This chain joins TRBV7-8 and TRBJ1-1; D remains ambiguous. Germline V gene sequence: CDR1 SGHVS, CDR2 FQNEAQ. The CDR3 has 11 amino acids. V lost 5 bases and J lost 4, with 5 bases in between. CDR3 loop: CASSHGTEAFF. The DNA for the CDR3 is TGTGCCAGCAGCCACGGCACTGAAGCTTTCTTT. The whole variable domain, remainder taken from reference TRBV7-8 and TRBJ1-1, is GAGVSQSPRYKVAKRGQDVALRCDPISGHVSLFWYQQALGQGPEFLTYFQNEAQLDKSGLPSDRFFAERPEGSVSTLKIQRTQQEDSAVYLCASSHGTEAFFGQGTRLTVV.

The chain uses TRBV12-3 or TRBV12-4 and TRBJ1-1; 7 bases are shared with TRBD1. The CDR3 length is 13 residues. V lost 3 bases and J lost 4; bases outside the gene matches: 2. The CDR3 spells CASSFSGGTEAFF. CDR3 bases: TGTGCCAGCAGTTTTTCAGGGGGCACTGAAGCTTTCTTT.

This clone is a singleton in its sample. The rearrangement joins TRBV18 to TRBJ2-3, with D possibly TRBD1 on 6 matching bases. CDR3 length equals 16 residues. Germline-derived CDR1 and CDR2 are KGHSH and LQKENI. With 1 base removed from V and 2 bases from J, the gap between germline ends came to 13 bases. CDR3 loop: CASSPQEQGYTDTQYF. DNA of the CDR3: TGTGCCAGCTCACCACAGGAGCAGGGGTACACAGATACGCAGTATTTT. Complete variable domain (other parts from reference TRBV18 and TRBJ2-3): NAGVMQNPRHLVRRRGQEARLRCSPMKGHSHVYWYRQLPEEGLKFMVYLQKENIIDESGMPKERFSAEFPKEGPSILRIQQVVRGDSAAYFCASSPQEQGYTDTQYFGPGTRLTVL.

This sequence joins TRBV3-1 (or the pseudogene TRBV3-2) and TRBJ2-3; 10 positions agree with TRBD2. This CDR3 has 17 amino acids. The junction had 10 bases not matched to a gene; V was cut back by 4 bases and J by 3 bases. CDR1 and CDR2 from the germline V gene are LGHDT and YNNKEL (reference sequence). Here the CDR3 reads CASSPQPSSGGTDTQYF. The CDR3, as DNA: TGTGCCAGCAGCCCGCAGCCCTCTAGCGGGGGTACAGATACGCAGTATTTT.

This clone was found a few times. The chain recombines TRBV4-3 with TRBJ2-7; TRBD1 aligns across 7 bases. The length of the CDR3 is 14 residues. Germline loops: CDR1 LGHNA, CDR2 YSLEER. V lost 3 bases and J lost 3; bases outside the gene matches: 5. CDR3: CASSHRDRDYEQYF. The DNA of the CDR3 is TGCGCCAGCAGCCATCGCGACAGGGACTACGAGCAGTACTTC.

This sequence joins TRBV27 and TRBJ1-2; TRBD1 matches 7 bases. V was clipped by 6 bases and J by 8 bases; unmatched bases: 12. The CDR3 covers 14 residues. Germline CDR1 and CDR2: MNHEY and SMNVEV (reference sequence). CDR3 sequence (DNA): TGTGCCAGCAGACCCCAGGGGGGTGAGAAAGGCTACACCTTC. It yields the protein CASRPQGGEKGYTF.

The V and J genes are TRBV6-2 or TRBV6-3 and TRBJ2-7; a weak D match, TRBD1 (6 bases). Germline V gives CDR1 MNHEY, CDR2 SVGEGT. CDR3 length: 17 amino acids. Trimming cost V 0 bases and J 3 bases, with 18 bases left between them. DNA of the CDR3: TGTGCCAGCAGTTACTCGTCGGGAAAGGGGACAATCTACGAGCAGTACTTC. Translated, it gives CASSYSSGKGTIYEQYF.

This sequence joins TRBV4-2 and TRBJ1-2; D gene unclear. Germline V gives CDR1 LGHNA, CDR2 YNFKEQ. V gave up 0 bases and J gave up 5 bases, with 10 bases separating them. The CDR3 has 14 residues. The CDR3 region has the DNA TGTGCCAGCAGCCAAGATTCGCCGAGATATGGCTACACCTTC. Its translation is CASSQDSPRYGYTF.

The rearrangement uses TRBV6-5 and TRBJ1-5; 10 bases are a match to TRBD1. This CDR3 contains 15 residues. Germline trimming cut 7 bases from V and 6 bases from J; bases unmatched to any gene: 9. Per germline, CDR1 MNHEY and CDR2 SVGAGI. DNA for the CDR3: TGTGCCAGCATTACGGGACAGGGGTCTAGTCAGCCCCAGCATTTT. Amino acid sequence: CASITGQGSSQPQHF.

In DNA, the CDR3 is TGTGCCAGCAGCTCGTCCCGGGACTACGCGAACACCGGGGAGCTGTTTTTT. This translates into CASSSSRDYANTGELFF. The chain joins TRBV7-3 to TRBJ2-2; TRBD2 agrees at 7 bases. The V segment lost 4 bases and the J segment 0 bases; nucleotides outside the gene matches: 8. The CDR3 consists of 17 residues. The germline V gene has CDR1 SGHTA and CDR2 FQGTGA.

This clone was seen once. The chain employs TRBV3-1 (or the pseudogene TRBV3-2) and TRBJ2-7; 7 nucleotides agree with TRBD1. The V segment lost 4 bases and the J segment 0 bases; nucleotides outside the gene matches: 3. Germline-derived CDR1 and CDR2 are LGHDT and YNNKEL (reference sequence). This CDR3 comprises 14 residues. The CDR3 nucleotides read TGTGCCAGCAGCCCCAGGGGGAGCTCCTACGAGCAGTACTTC. It yields the protein CASSPRGSSYEQYF.